This T cell receptor (beta chain) appears in the sequencing data of a study of shared clonotypes between healthy human individuals. The table came from immunoSEQ multiplex PCR; TCRdb's copy has only in-frame clones and leaves some out. The sample gives roughly 1,500,000 clones, approximately 98% of which show up once; about 0.45% is in the top ten. The junction had 10 bases not matched to a gene; V was cut back by 7 bases and J by 7 bases. CDR1 is MDHEN, CDR2 SYDVKM, per germline. The CDR3 loop spans 14 amino acids. This sequence was found in a man aged 30 to 39 in good health. The chain joins TRBV28 to TRBJ2-5; TRBD1 matches at 9 bases. The sequencing sample was made of naive CD4+ T cells sorted from blood. Subset reported: CD45RA+ positively selected. The CDR3 sequence: CASTRDRVLVTQYF. CDR3 DNA: TGTGCCAGCACCCGGGACAGGGTTTTGGTGACCCAGTACTTC. The complete variable domain, with remaining parts taken from reference TRBV28 and TRBJ2-5, reads DVKVTQSSRYLVKRTGEKVFLECVQDMDHENMFWYRQDPGLGLRLIYFSYDVKMKEKGDIPEGYSVSREKKERFSLILESASTNQTSMYLCASTRDRVLVTQYFGPGTRLLVL.